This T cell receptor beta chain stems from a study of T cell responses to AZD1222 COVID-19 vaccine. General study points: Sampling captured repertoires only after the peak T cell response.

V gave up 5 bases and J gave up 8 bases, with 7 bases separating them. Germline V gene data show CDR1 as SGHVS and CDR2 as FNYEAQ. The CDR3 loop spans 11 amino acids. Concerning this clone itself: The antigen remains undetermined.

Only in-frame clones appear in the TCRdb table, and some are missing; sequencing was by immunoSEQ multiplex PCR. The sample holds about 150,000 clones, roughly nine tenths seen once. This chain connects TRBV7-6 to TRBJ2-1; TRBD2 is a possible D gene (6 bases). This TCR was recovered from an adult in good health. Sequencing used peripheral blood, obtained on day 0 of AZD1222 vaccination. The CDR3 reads CASSPGDEQFF. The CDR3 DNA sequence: TGTGCCAGCAGCCCGGGGGATGAGCAGTTCTTC. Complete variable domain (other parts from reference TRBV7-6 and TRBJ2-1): GAGVSQSPRYKVTKRGQDVALRCDPISGHVSLYWYRQALGQGPEFLTYFNYEAQQDKSGLPNDRFSAERPEGSISTLTIQRTEQRDSAMYRCASSPGDEQFFGPGTRLTVL.